The 21 T cell receptor beta chains below were found in one sample sequenced in a study of early stage breast cancer tumors. Generated by immunoSEQ multiplex PCR, the TCRdb table keeps only in-frame clones and is missing some. The table has 35,000 to 45,000 clones, less than 80% seen once; the top ten hold roughly 7%. Sequenced input: blood. These receptors originate from a person in their sixties or seventies with breast cancer.

This clone is classed as medium-sized. V and J are TRBV28 and TRBJ2-1; a possible D gene is TRBD2 (5 bases). This CDR3 comprises 14 residues. Germline CDR1 reads MDHEN; CDR2 reads SYDVKM. Trimming removed 10 bases from V and 7 bases from J, with 20 bases in between. The CDR3 DNA reads TGTGCCACCCGCCCCGCGGGTTTGGGGAATGAGCAGTTCTTC. It specifies CATRPAGLGNEQFF.

About this clone itself: The same CDR3 is also encoded by other DNA sequences in this sample. V gene TRBV7-9 combines with J gene TRBJ2-7; D unclear. The V gene's germline CDR1 is SEHNR and CDR2 FQNEAQ (reference sequence). The ends were cut back, 5 bases at V and 1 base at J, with 6 bases in the middle. There are 12 residues in the CDR3. As DNA, the CDR3 is TGTGCCAGCAGCCTAGGATCCTACGAGCAGTACTTC. Protein product: CASSLGSYEQYF.

This chain connects TRBV23-1 to TRBJ2-1, with unresolved D. TRBV23-1 is filed as an ORF, its function uncertain. This CDR3 is 18 amino acids long. V lost 4 bases and J lost 0, with 19 bases in between. The CDR3 nucleotides are TGCGCCAGCAGTCTGGCCCCGAAAAGTCCGAGCTCCTACAATGAGCAGTTCTTC. Translated, it gives CASSLAPKSPSSYNEQFF.

The chain employs TRBV12-5 and TRBJ2-6; D is possibly TRBD1 or TRBD2 (5 bases each). Germline V CDR1 and CDR2: LGHNT, FRNRAP. V gave up 4 bases and J gave up 4 bases, with 14 bases separating them. The CDR3 is 16 amino acids. The CDR3 sequence is CASGSPPGPGANVLTF. CDR3 in DNA: TGTGCTAGTGGTTCACCTCCGGGGCCCGGGGCCAACGTCCTGACTTTC.

The rearrangement links TRBV6-4 to TRBJ2-7; 9 bases are a match to TRBD2. The CDR3 loop spans 18 amino acids. CDR1 and CDR2 from the germline V gene are MRHNA and SNTAGT. The junction had 16 bases not matched to a gene; V was cut back by 7 bases and J by 0 bases. CDR3 in amino acids: CASNPTGASGDSSYEQYF. The DNA for the CDR3 is TGTGCCAGCAACCCGACGGGGGCTAGCGGGGATAGCTCCTACGAGCAGTACTTC.

The CDR3 DNA sequence: TGTGCCAGCAGCCTGCCTGGGGGGGAGGGGACTGAAGCTTTCTTT. Amino acids: CASSLPGGEGTEAFF. The chain recombines TRBV12-1 with TRBJ1-1. TRBV12-1 is a documented pseudogene. The CDR3 has 15 residues.

This sequence joins TRBV6-6 and TRBJ2-1; weak D call: TRBD2 (6 bases). The germline V and J ends were trimmed by 0 bases and 8 bases, with 14 bases remaining between them. CDR3 length: 15 residues. CDR1 is MNHNY and CDR2 is SVGAGI in the germline V gene (reference sequence). The CDR3 DNA reads as TGTGCCAGCAGTTACTCGTCAAGGAGGGGAGATGAGCAGTTCTTC. Its protein is CASSYSSRRGDEQFF.

This clone was counted only a few times. This chain uses TRBV6-1 with TRBJ1-1, with unresolved D. Germline lookup yields CDR1 MNHNS and CDR2 SASEGT. The CDR3 covers 12 residues. V was clipped by 7 bases and J by 11 bases, with 17 bases between them. In DNA, the CDR3 is TGTGCCAGCAATACCTTAATTGGGGATGCTTTCTTT. Amino acids: CASNTLIGDAFF.

This clone occurred once. The V and J genes are TRBV5-3 and TRBJ2-1; weak D call: TRBD1 (6 bases). TRBV5-3 is flagged as an ORF with uncertain function. CDR3 length: 15 residues. Trimming left V 4 bases short and J 10 bases short, with 21 bases between. The CDR3 DNA follows: TGTGCCAGAAGCATTGCGACAGGACAAACAAGGGAGCAGTTCTTC. It codes for CARSIATGQTREQFF.

The chain joins TRBV6-1 to TRBJ1-2; 12 bases agree with TRBD1. The trim removed 6 bases at V and 2 bases at J, leaving 4 bases unmatched. Germline V lookup: CDR1 MNHNS, CDR2 SASEGT. CDR3 size: 15 residues. CDR3: CASRGTGGLNYGYTF. DNA of the CDR3: TGTGCCAGCAGGGGGACAGGGGGCTTGAACTATGGCTACACCTTC.

The sample holds one count of this clone. This sequence joins TRBV5-4 and TRBJ1-2, with D unclear. Germline CDR1 is SGHNT and CDR2 is YYREEE (reference sequence). The V end was cut by 4 bases, the J end by 2 bases, with 15 bases between. The CDR3 is 15 residues long. The DNA for the CDR3 is TGTGCCAGCAGCGTTTGGCCCACAGCCAACTATGGCTACACCTTC. Protein: CASSVWPTANYGYTF.

The chain is built from TRBV9 and TRBJ2-7, with TRBD2 matching 7 bases. The trim removed 2 bases at V and 2 bases at J, leaving 4 bases unmatched. Germline-derived CDR1 and CDR2 are SGDLS and YYNGEE. The CDR3 extends over 14 amino acids. The CDR3 sequence: CASSVGAGAYEQYF. CDR3 DNA: TGTGCCAGCAGCGTCGGGGCGGGGGCCTACGAGCAGTACTTC. Together with reference TRBV9 and TRBJ2-7, the CDR3 gives the full variable domain: DSGVTQTPKHLITATGQRVTLRCSPRSGDLSVYWYQQSLDQGLQFLIQYYNGEERAKGNILERFSAQQFPDLHSELNLSSLELGDSALYFCASSVGAGAYEQYFGPGTRLTVT.

The J gene is TRBJ2-1, the V gene TRBV29-1; 12 nucleotides agree with TRBD2. The CDR3 is 13 residues long. V was clipped by 7 bases and J by 9 bases; unmatched bases: 7. Germline CDR1 and CDR2: SQVTM and ANQGSEA. CDR3 sequence (DNA): TGCAGCGCAGCTAGCGGGAGGGCCCGTGAGCAGTTCTTC. It encodes CSAASGRAREQFF.

The chain joins TRBV5-1 to TRBJ1-4, with D maybe TRBD1 (6 bases). Trimming removed 4 bases at V and 4 bases at J, with 11 bases between. CDR3 length: 14 residues. Per the germline V gene, CDR1 is SGHRS and CDR2 is YFSETQ. The CDR3 region has the DNA TGCGCCAGCAGCCCCCGGGACAATAATGAAAAACTGTTTTTT. It translates to CASSPRDNNEKLFF.

This clone was seen a few times. This chain joins TRBV7-9 and TRBJ2-1; maybe TRBD2 (6 bases). From germline, CDR1 is SEHNR and CDR2 FQNEAQ (reference sequence). The V gene lost 4 bases and the J gene lost 8 bases, with 18 bases spanning the gap. This CDR3 contains 15 residues. This chain's CDR3 is CASSSPDYQTDEQFF. The CDR3 nucleotides are TGTGCCAGCAGCTCCCCGGACTACCAGACCGATGAGCAGTTCTTC.

The chain couples TRBV20-1 to TRBJ2-1; 14 positions match TRBD2. The CDR3 loop spans 11 amino acids. Germline CDR1 reads DFQATT; CDR2 reads SNEGSKA (reference sequence). The J segment lost 15 bases and the V segment lost 4 bases, leaving 2 bases of the junction unmatched. CDR3 region: CSAKGLAGGFF. In nucleotides, the CDR3 is TGCAGTGCTAAAGGACTAGCGGGGGGGTTCTTC.

CDR3 sequence: CASSISTGVSYGYTF. The CDR3 DNA is TGTGCCAGTAGTATAAGCACAGGGGTCTCTTATGGCTACACCTTC. The V call is TRBV19, the J call TRBJ1-2, with TRBD1 matching 7 bases. J was trimmed by 5 bases and V by 2 bases; bases with no gene match: 8. This CDR3 has 15 amino acids. The germline V gene has CDR1 LNHDA and CDR2 SQIVND (reference sequence).

The chain couples TRBV2 to TRBJ1-2; D not certain. This CDR3 comprises 12 residues. V lost 1 base, J lost 5 bases, and 5 bases lay in between. The germline V gene has CDR1 SNHLY and CDR2 FYNNEI. The CDR3 protein is CASSEGFYGYTF. CDR3 in DNA: TGTGCCAGCAGTGAAGGGTTTTATGGCTACACCTTC.

The gene calls are TRBV18 and TRBJ1-5; the D is unclear. The CDR3 consists of 13 residues. Germline CDR1 reads KGHSH; CDR2 reads LQKENI. V lost 3 bases and J 5 bases, leaving 8 bases between the germline ends. The CDR3 protein is CASSPSRDQPQHF. The CDR3 nucleotides are TGTGCCAGCTCACCGTCGCGGGATCAGCCCCAGCATTTT.

The J gene is TRBJ1-5, the V gene TRBV6-5; no definite D call. The CDR3 is 11 residues long. Germline CDR1 and CDR2: MNHEY and SVGAGI. Trimming pared 4 bases from V and 9 bases from J, leaving 7 bases between. CDR3 sequence (DNA): TGTGCCAGCAGTTCAGGAGGGCCCCAGCATTTT. As protein: CASSSGGPQHF.

This chain uses TRBV9 with TRBJ1-4; TRBD1 is a possible D gene (5 bases). CDR1 is SGDLS and CDR2 is YYNGEE in the germline V gene. V was clipped by 0 bases and J by 8 bases, with 14 bases between them. The CDR3 covers 15 residues. The CDR3 here is CASSVGDGRGEKLFF. In DNA form, the CDR3 reads TGTGCCAGCAGCGTAGGGGACGGAAGAGGGGAAAAACTGTTTTTT.